This TCR beta chain was captured in a study of blood T cell repertoires in COVID-19. Trimming removed 4 bases from V and 1 base from J, with 7 bases in between. The germline CDR1 and CDR2 sequences are LNHDA and SQIVND (reference sequence). This CDR3 is built from 13 residues. Profiling relied on immunoSEQ multiplex PCR, and the TCRdb table lists in-frame clones only, not all of them. Here the sample spans around 150,000 clones, more than 80% being singletons. This TCR came from a human donor in a cohort sampled during active COVID-19. Sequencing was performed on peripheral blood. V and J are TRBV19 and TRBJ1-1; D gene uncertain. The CDR3 is CASSSDWNTEAFF. The CDR3 region has the DNA TGTGCCAGTAGTAGCGATTGGAACACTGAAGCTTTCTTT.